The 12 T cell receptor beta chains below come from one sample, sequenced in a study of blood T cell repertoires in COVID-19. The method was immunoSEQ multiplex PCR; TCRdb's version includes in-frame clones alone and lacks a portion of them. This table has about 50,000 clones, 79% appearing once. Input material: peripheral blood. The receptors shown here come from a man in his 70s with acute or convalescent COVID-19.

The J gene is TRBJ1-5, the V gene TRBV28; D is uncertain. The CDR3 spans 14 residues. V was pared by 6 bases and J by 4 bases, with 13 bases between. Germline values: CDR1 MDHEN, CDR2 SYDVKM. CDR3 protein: CASSFDNRNQPQHF. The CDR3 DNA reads TGTGCCAGCAGCTTTGACAATCGGAATCAGCCCCAGCATTTT.

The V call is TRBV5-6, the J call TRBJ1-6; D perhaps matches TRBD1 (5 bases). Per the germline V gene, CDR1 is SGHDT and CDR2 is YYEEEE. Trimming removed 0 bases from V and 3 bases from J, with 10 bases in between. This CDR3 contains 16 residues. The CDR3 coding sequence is TGTGCCAGCAGCTTGGCCTCAGGGAACTATAATTCACCCCTCCACTTT. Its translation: CASSLASGNYNSPLHF.

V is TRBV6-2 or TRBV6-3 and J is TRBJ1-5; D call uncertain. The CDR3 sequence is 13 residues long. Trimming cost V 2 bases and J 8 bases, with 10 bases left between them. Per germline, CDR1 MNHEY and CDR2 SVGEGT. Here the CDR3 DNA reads TGTGCCAGCAGTTACGGAGGATGGGAGCCCCAGCATTTT. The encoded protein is CASSYGGWEPQHF.

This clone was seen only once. DNA for the CDR3: TGTGCCTGGAGTGCCGGACAGGGTCGGGGCTACACCTTC. Its translation is CAWSAGQGRGYTF. The chain uses TRBV30 and TRBJ1-2; TRBD1 matches at 8 bases. The junction had 6 bases not matched to a gene; V was cut back by 1 base and J by 8 bases. This CDR3 comprises 13 residues. Per the germline V gene, CDR1 is GTSNPN and CDR2 is SVGIG (reference sequence).

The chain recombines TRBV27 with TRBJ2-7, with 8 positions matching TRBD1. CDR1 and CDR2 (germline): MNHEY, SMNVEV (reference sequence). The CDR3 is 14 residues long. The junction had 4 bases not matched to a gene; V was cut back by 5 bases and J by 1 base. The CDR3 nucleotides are TGTGCCAGCAGTAGGACAGGGCCTTCCTACGAGCAGTACTTC. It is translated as CASSRTGPSYEQYF.

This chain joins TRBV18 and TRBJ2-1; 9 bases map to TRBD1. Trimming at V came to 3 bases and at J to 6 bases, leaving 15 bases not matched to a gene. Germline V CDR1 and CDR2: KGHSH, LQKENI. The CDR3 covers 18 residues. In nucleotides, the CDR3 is TGTGCCAGCTCACCTTCCCCCCCTGGGACAGGGACGGGCAATGAGCAGTTCTTC. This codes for CASSPSPPGTGTGNEQFF. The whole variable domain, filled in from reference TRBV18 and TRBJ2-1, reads NAGVMQNPRHLVRRRGQEARLRCSPMKGHSHVYWYRQLPEEGLKFMVYLQKENIIDESGMPKERFSAEFPKEGPSILRIQQVVRGDSAAYFCASSPSPPGTGTGNEQFFGPGTRLTVL.

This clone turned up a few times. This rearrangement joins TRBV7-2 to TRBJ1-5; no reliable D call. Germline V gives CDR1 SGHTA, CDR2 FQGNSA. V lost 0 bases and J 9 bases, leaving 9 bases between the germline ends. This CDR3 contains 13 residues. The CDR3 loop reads CASSLAGSRPQHF. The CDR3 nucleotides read TGTGCCAGCAGCTTAGCAGGGAGCCGGCCCCAGCATTTT.

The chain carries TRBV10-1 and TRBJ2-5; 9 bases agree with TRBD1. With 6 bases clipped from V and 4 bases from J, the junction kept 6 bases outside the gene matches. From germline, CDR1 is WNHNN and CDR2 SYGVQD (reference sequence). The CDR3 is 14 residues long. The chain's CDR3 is CASSNRGHGETQYF. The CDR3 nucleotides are TGCGCCAGCAGCAACAGGGGGCATGGAGAGACCCAGTACTTC.

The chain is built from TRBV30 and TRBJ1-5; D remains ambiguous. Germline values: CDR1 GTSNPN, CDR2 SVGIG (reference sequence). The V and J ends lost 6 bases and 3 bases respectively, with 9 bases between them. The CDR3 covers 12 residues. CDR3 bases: TGTGCCTGCGGACTGGCCAATCAGCCCCAGCATTTT. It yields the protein CACGLANQPQHF. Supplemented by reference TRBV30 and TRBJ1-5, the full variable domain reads SQTIHQWPATLVQPVGSPLSLECTVEGTSNPNLYWYRQAAGRGLQLLFYSVGIGQISSEVPQNLSASRPQDRQFILSSKKLLLSDSGFYLCACGLANQPQHFGDGTRLSIL.

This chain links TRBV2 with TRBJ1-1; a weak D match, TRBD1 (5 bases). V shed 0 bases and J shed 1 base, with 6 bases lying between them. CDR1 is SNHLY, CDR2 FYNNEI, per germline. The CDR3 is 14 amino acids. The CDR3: CASSEAGENTEAFF. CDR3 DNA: TGTGCCAGCAGTGAAGCAGGGGAGAACACTGAAGCTTTCTTT.

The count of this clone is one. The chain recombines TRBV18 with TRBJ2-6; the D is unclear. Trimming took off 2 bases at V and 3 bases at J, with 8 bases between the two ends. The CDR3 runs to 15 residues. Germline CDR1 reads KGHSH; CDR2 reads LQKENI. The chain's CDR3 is CASSPGLGGANVLTF. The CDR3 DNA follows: TGTGCCAGCTCACCAGGGCTCGGTGGGGCCAACGTCCTGACTTTC. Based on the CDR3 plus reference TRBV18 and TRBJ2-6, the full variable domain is NAGVMQNPRHLVRRRGQEARLRCSPMKGHSHVYWYRQLPEEGLKFMVYLQKENIIDESGMPKERFSAEFPKEGPSILRIQQVVRGDSAAYFCASSPGLGGANVLTFGAGSRLTVL.

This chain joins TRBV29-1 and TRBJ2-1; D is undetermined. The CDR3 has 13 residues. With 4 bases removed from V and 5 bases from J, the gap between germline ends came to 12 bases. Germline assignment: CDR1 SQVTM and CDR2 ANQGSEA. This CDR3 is CSVVVQNNNEQFF. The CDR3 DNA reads TGCAGCGTTGTTGTACAGAATAACAATGAGCAGTTCTTC.